One and the same sample provided the 20 T cell receptor beta chains below, sequenced in a study of synovial regulatory T cells in juvenile arthritis. Study conclusions and caveats: TCR diversity was lower in inflammation-associated blood Treg cells than in other blood Treg cells.

This table comes from immunoSEQ multiplex PCR, and its TCRdb copy is limited to in-frame clones, with some not included. The sample has approximately 450 clones. No antigen is known for these receptors. The sequenced sample consisted of Treg cells from blood. The subset is: HLA-DR+ inflammation-associated blood Treg cells. All receptors come from a donor aged 2-29 years with juvenile idiopathic arthritis.

By frequency, this clone is large (0.1 to 1%). The chain recombines TRBV28 with TRBJ2-3. Per the germline V gene, CDR1 is MDHEN and CDR2 is SYDVKM. The CDR3 runs 15 residues. Only the protein sequence is given. CDR3 region: CASSPDVGGADTQYF.

According to its frequency, this clone is large. This sequence joins TRBV7-8 and TRBJ2-1; the TCRdb call, TRBD1, lacks DNA for checking. Germline V gene lookup returns CDR1 SGHVS and CDR2 FQNEAQ. This CDR3 contains 14 residues. No coding sequence is recorded. The CDR3 protein is CASRRDRVVNEQFF.

This clone is called large based on its frequency. This rearrangement joins TRBV6-1 to TRBJ1-5; without DNA, the TCRdb call of TRBD1 cannot be checked. The CDR3 is 15 residues long. No DNA is given. The V gene's germline CDR1 is MNHNS and CDR2 SASEGT. CDR3 amino acids: CASSDVQDGNQPQHF.

Frequency places this clone as large. The chain couples TRBV5-1 to TRBJ1-4. This CDR3 contains 18 residues. A DNA sequence was not provided. Germline V gene data show CDR1 as SGHRS and CDR2 as YFSETQ. The CDR3 is CASSDGLSGGVHSEKLFF. The whole variable domain, filled in from reference TRBV5-1 and TRBJ1-4, reads KAGVTQTPRYLIKTRGQQVTLSCSPISGHRSVSWYQQTPGQGLQFLFEYFSETQRNKGNFPGRFSGRQFSNSRSEMNVSTLELGDSALYLCASSDGLSGGVHSEKLFFGSGTQLSVL.

Its frequency marks this clone as large. V gene TRBV10-1 combines with J gene TRBJ2-1; the D gene TCRdb calls, TRBD2, cannot be checked with no DNA. The CDR3 totals 19 residues. No nucleotide data were recorded. Germline V gene sequence: CDR1 WNHNN, CDR2 SYGVQD (reference sequence). CDR3 protein: CASSRAHGLAGAPYNEQFF.

Measured by frequency, this clone is large. The rearrangement links TRBV29-1 to TRBJ1-1; the D call of TRBD1 rests on TCRdb alone, since no DNA is present to check it. Germline values: CDR1 SQVTM, CDR2 ANQGSEA. This CDR3 region has 13 residues. The DNA sequence is not available. CDR3 sequence: CSVNRRLNTEAFF. Filled out from reference TRBV29-1 and TRBJ1-1, the complete variable domain reads SAVISQKPSRDICQRGTSLTIQCQVDSQVTMMFWYRQQPGQSLTLIATANQGSEATYESGFVIDKFPISRPNLTFSTLTVSNMSPEDSSIYLCSVNRRLNTEAFFGQGTRLTVV.

Judged by frequency, this clone is large. The J gene is TRBJ2-5, the V gene TRBV29-1; the D gene TCRdb calls, TRBD2, cannot be checked with no DNA. The CDR3 has 11 amino acids. The nucleotide record is missing. In germline, CDR1 is SQVTM, CDR2 ANQGSEA. CDR3 residues: CSVNPRGTQYF.

This clone is labeled large based on frequency. The rearrangement joins TRBV5-1 to TRBJ2-7. Germline CDR1 and CDR2: SGHRS and YFSETQ. The CDR3 sequence is 11 residues long. The DNA is unrecorded. The CDR3 is CASSFDREQYF.

This clone is deemed large by its frequency. CDR3: CASSLVGVTDTQYF. V gene TRBV5-8 combines with J gene TRBJ2-3; the TCRdb D gene call, TRBD1, has no DNA to confirm it. Germline CDR1 reads SGHTS; CDR2 reads YDEGEE. This CDR3 has 14 residues. No DNA sequence is on record.

This clone ranks as large in terms of frequency. V and J are TRBV28 and TRBJ2-7; TCRdb lists TRBD1, though no DNA is available to test this call. The CDR3 covers 13 residues. This entry has no DNA. In germline, CDR1 is MDHEN, CDR2 SYDVKM. The CDR3 loop reads CASRQGSSYEQYF. The full variable domain, completed using reference TRBV28 and TRBJ2-7, is DVKVTQSSRYLVKRTGEKVFLECVQDMDHENMFWYRQDPGLGLRLIYFSYDVKMKEKGDIPEGYSVSREKKERFSLILESASTNQTSMYLCASRQGSSYEQYFGPGTRLTVT.

This clone is classed as large by frequency. The V gene is TRBV11-2, the J gene TRBJ2-3; the D gene TCRdb calls, TRBD2, cannot be checked with no DNA. The CDR3 contains 16 residues. No DNA accompanies this entry. Germline-derived CDR1 and CDR2 are SGHAT and FQNNGV. The chain's CDR3 is CASSFLAGGFTDTQYF.

In terms of frequency, this clone is large (0.1 to 1%). The chain combines TRBV21-1 with TRBJ1-4; TCRdb calls TRBD1, which cannot be checked without DNA. TRBV21-1 is marked as a pseudogene. The CDR3 extends over 15 amino acids. Only the protein is available. The CDR3 loop reads CASSGRQGGFEKLFF.

Measured by frequency, this clone is large. V is TRBV11-1 and J is TRBJ2-1. Germline loops: CDR1 SGHAT, CDR2 FQDESV (reference sequence). This CDR3 comprises 12 residues. DNA was not recorded. The CDR3 loop reads CASSLELAPQFF.

This clone shows up as large by frequency. The J gene is TRBJ2-7, the V gene TRBV7-6; as DNA is missing, the TRBD1 call by TCRdb cannot be tested. In germline, CDR1 is SGHVS, CDR2 FNYEAQ. The CDR3 runs 12 residues. This entry has no DNA. The CDR3 sequence: CASSPTGYEQYF.

This clone counts as large (0.1 to 1%) by frequency. V gene TRBV7-9 combines with J gene TRBJ2-1; the D gene TCRdb calls, TRBD2, cannot be checked with no DNA. The CDR3 is made up of 15 amino acids. Only the protein sequence is given. Germline assignment: CDR1 SEHNR and CDR2 FQNEAQ (reference sequence). CDR3 region: CASSLWREAFNEQFF.

This clone shows up as large by frequency. J is TRBJ2-3 and V is TRBV9; the D gene TCRdb calls, TRBD2, cannot be checked with no DNA. This CDR3 region has 18 residues. This entry has no DNA. Germline values: CDR1 SGDLS, CDR2 YYNGEE. Here the CDR3 reads CASSVGPTSGRDTDTQYF.

By frequency, this clone registers large (0.1 to 1%). The chain employs TRBV6-5 and TRBJ2-3; TCRdb's D call, TRBD1, is unchecked because there is no DNA. The CDR3 sequence is 14 residues long. No DNA sequence is on record. CDR1 and CDR2 (germline): MNHEY, SVGAGI. The CDR3 sequence is CASSRTYSTDTQYF.

This clone counts as large by frequency. This sequence joins TRBV5-1 and TRBJ1-5. CDR1 and CDR2 (germline): SGHRS, YFSETQ. The CDR3 totals 14 residues. No DNA sequence is on record. This CDR3 is CASSLEGYNQPQHF. Filled out from reference TRBV5-1 and TRBJ1-5, the complete variable domain reads KAGVTQTPRYLIKTRGQQVTLSCSPISGHRSVSWYQQTPGQGLQFLFEYFSETQRNKGNFPGRFSGRQFSNSRSEMNVSTLELGDSALYLCASSLEGYNQPQHFGDGTRLSIL.

By frequency, this clone is large. The chain links TRBV19 to TRBJ1-2. From germline, CDR1 is LNHDA and CDR2 SQIVND (reference sequence). The CDR3 consists of 12 residues. A DNA sequence was not provided. The CDR3 region is CASSTRNYGYTF.

Frequency places this clone as large. The chain's CDR3 is CASSSKAGLSGNTIYF. The chain carries TRBV7-2 and TRBJ1-3; no DNA is available, so the TRBD1 call from TCRdb remains unchecked. Germline CDR1 is SGHTA and CDR2 is FQGNSA. This CDR3 contains 16 residues. The protein alone is recorded here. Drawing the rest from reference TRBV7-2 and TRBJ1-3, the complete variable domain is GAGVSQSPSNKVTEKGKDVELRCDPISGHTALYWYRQSLGQGLEFLIYFQGNSAPDKSGLPSDRFSAERTGGSVSTLTIQRTQQEDSAVYLCASSSKAGLSGNTIYFGEGSWLTVV.